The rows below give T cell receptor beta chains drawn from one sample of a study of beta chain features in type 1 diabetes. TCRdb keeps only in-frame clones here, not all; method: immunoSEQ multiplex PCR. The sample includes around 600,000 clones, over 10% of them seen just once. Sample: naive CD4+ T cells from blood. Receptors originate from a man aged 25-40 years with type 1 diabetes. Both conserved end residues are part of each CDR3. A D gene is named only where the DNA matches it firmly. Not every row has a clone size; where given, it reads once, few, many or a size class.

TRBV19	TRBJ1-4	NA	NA	TGTGCCAGTACAGGTTTTGGGAGGGAAAAACTGTTTTTT	CASTGFGREKLFF
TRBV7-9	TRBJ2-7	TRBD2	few	TGTGCCAGCAGCAGTCCCTCTAGCGGGGGGACCTACGAGCAGTACTTC	CASSSPSSGGTYEQYF
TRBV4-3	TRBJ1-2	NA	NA	TGCGCCAGCAGCCAAGAACCCCGAAGGGGCTACACCTTC	CASSQEPRRGYTF
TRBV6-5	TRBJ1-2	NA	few	TGTGCCAGCAGTTACAGCACGGACCTAAGAGGTGGCTACACCTTC	CASSYSTDLRGGYTF
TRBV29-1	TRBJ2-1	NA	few	TGCAGCGTTGAAACAGGGTACAATGAGCAGTTCTTC	CSVETGYNEQFF
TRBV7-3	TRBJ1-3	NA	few	TGTGCCAGCAGCTTAAAAGGCTCTGGAAACACCATATATTTT	CASSLKGSGNTIYF
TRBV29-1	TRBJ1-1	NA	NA	TGCAGCGTCGCTCAAGACTGGTCGTTCAACACTGAAGCTTTCTTT	CSVAQDWSFNTEAFF
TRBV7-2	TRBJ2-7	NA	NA	TGTGCCAGCAGCTCCACCGGACAGTCCTACGAGCAGTACTTC	CASSSTGQSYEQYF
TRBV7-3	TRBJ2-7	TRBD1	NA	TGTGCCAGCAGCTTACAACCGGGACAGGGTTTCGAGCAGTACTTC	CASSLQPGQGFEQYF
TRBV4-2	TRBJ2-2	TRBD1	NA	TGTGCCAGCAGCCAAGAGAGGAGGGACAGGAGAGTTGGAGTCACCGGGGAGCTGTTTTTT	CASSQERRDRRVGVTGELFF
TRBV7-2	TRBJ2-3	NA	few	TGTGCCAGCAGCTTGCGCCTTAGCACAGATACGCAGTATTTT	CASSLRLSTDTQYF
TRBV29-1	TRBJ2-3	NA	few	TGCAGCGTTAGGCCCCGGTATTTCACAGATACGCAGTATTTT	CSVRPRYFTDTQYF